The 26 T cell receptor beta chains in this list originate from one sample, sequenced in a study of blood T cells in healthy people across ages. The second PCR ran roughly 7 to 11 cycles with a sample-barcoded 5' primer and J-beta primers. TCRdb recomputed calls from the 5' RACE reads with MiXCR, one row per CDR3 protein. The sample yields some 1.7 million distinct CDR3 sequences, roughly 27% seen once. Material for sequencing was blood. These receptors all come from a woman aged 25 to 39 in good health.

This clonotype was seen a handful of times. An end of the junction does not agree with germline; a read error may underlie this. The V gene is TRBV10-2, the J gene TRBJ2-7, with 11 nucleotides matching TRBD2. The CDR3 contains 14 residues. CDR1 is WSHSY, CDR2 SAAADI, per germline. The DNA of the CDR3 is TGCGCCAGCAGTCAGACTAGCGGGATATACGAGCAGTGCTTC. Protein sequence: CASSQTSGIYEQCF.

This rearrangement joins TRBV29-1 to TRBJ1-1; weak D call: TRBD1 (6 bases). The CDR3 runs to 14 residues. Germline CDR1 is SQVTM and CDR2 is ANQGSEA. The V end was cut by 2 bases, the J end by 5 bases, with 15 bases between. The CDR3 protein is CSVESGGPGTEAFF. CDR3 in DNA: TGCAGCGTTGAAAGCGGGGGGCCGGGAACTGAAGCTTTCTTT.

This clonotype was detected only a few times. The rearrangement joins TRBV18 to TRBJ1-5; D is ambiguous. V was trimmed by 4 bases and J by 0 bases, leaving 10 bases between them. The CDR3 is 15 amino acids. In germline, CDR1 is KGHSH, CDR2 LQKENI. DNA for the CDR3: TGTGCCAGCTCACTTTCGACTAATAGCAATCAGCCCCAGCATTTT. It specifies CASSLSTNSNQPQHF.

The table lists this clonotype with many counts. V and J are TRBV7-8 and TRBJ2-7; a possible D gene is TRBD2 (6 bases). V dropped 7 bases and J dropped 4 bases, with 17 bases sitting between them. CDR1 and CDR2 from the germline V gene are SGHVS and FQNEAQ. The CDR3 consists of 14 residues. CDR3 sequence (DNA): TGTGCCAGCACCGCTCCCGGGGGAGTATACGAGCAGTACTTC. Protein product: CASTAPGGVYEQYF.

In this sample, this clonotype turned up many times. The CDR3 coding sequence is TGCGCCAGCAGCCCGAACCCCGAGGGTGAGCAGTTCTTC. Amino acids: CASSPNPEGEQFF. V usage is TRBV5-1 and J usage is TRBJ2-1; D is possibly TRBD2 (5 bases). The CDR3 sequence is 13 residues long. V lost 4 bases and J 9 bases, leaving 14 bases between the germline ends. CDR1 SGHRS and CDR2 YFSETQ come from the germline V gene.

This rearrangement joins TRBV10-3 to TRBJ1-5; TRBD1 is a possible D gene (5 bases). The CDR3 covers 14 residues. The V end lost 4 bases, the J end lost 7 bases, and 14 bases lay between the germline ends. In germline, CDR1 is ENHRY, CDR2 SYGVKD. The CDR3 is CAISVAGLGQPQHF. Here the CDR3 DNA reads TGTGCCATCAGTGTTGCAGGGTTAGGCCAGCCCCAGCATTTT.

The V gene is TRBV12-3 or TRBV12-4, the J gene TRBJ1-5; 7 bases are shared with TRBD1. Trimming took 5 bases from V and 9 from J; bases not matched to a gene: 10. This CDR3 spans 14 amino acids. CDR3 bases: TGTGCCAGCAGTCTAGACAGGGTCGAACCGCCCCAGCATTTT. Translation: CASSLDRVEPPQHF.

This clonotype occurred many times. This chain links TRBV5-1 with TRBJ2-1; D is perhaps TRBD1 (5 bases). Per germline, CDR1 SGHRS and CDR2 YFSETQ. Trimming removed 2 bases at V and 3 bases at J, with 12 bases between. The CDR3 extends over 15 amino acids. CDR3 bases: TGCGCCAGCAGCTTACAGGATCCACTCTACAATGAGCAGTTCTTC. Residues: CASSLQDPLYNEQFF.

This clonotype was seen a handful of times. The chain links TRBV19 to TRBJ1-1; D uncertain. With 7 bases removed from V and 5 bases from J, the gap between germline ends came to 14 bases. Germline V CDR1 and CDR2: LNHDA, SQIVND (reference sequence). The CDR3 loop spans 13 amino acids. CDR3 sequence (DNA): TGTGCCAGTAAAGAATTGGGTTCGACTGAAGCTTTCTTT. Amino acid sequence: CASKELGSTEAFF.

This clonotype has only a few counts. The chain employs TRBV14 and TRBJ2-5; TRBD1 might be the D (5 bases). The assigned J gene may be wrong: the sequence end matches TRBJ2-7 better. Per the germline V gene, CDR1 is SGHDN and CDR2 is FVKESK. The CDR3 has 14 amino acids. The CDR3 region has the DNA TGTGCCAGCAGCCCATGGGCAGGGTACGACGAGCAGTACTTC. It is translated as CASSPWAGYDEQYF.

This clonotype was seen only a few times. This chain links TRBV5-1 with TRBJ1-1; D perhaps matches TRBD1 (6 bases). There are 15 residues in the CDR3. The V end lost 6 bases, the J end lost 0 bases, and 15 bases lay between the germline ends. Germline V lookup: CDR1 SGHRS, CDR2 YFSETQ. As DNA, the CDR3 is TGCGCCAGCAAGCAGGGGTCACGTATGAACACTGAAGCTTTCTTT. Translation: CASKQGSRMNTEAFF. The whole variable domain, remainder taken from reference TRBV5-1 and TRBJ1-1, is KAGVTQTPRYLIKTRGQQVTLSCSPISGHRSVSWYQQTPGQGLQFLFEYFSETQRNKGNFPGRFSGRQFSNSRSEMNVSTLELGDSALYLCASKQGSRMNTEAFFGQGTRLTVV.

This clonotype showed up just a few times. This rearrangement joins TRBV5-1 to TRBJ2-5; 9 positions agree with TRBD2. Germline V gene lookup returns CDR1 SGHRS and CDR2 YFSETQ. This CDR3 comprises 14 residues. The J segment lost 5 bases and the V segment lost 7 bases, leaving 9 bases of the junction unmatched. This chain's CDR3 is CASGYAGGTETQYF. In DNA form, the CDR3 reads TGCGCCAGCGGGTACGCGGGGGGGACGGAGACCCAGTACTTC.

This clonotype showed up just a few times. The CDR3 reads CASSVSSGRGTYEQYF. CDR3 bases: TGTGCCAGCAGCGTAAGCAGCGGCAGGGGGACCTACGAGCAGTACTTC. The chain uses TRBV7-9 and TRBJ2-7; 7 bases align to TRBD1. Unmatched junction bases numbered 12, after V lost 5 bases and J lost 2 bases. This CDR3 comprises 16 residues. Germline CDR1 SEHNR, CDR2 FQNEAQ (reference sequence).

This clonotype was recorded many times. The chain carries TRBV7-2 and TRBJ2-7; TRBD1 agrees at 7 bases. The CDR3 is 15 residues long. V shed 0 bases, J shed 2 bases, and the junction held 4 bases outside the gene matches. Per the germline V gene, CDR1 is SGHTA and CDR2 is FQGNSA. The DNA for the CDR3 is TGTGCCAGCAGCTTAGCCGGGACAGATGCCTACGAGCAGTACTTC. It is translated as CASSLAGTDAYEQYF. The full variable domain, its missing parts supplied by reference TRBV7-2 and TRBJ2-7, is GAGVSQSPSNKVTEKGKDVELRCDPISGHTALYWYRQSLGQGLEFLIYFQGNSAPDKSGLPSDRFSAERTGGSVSTLTIQRTQQEDSAVYLCASSLAGTDAYEQYFGPGTRLTVT.

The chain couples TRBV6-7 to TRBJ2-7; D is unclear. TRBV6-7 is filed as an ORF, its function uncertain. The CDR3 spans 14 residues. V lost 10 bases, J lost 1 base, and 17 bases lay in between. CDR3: CAIPNSYESYEQYF. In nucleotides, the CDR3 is TGTGCCATCCCGAACAGCTACGAGTCCTACGAGCAGTACTTC.

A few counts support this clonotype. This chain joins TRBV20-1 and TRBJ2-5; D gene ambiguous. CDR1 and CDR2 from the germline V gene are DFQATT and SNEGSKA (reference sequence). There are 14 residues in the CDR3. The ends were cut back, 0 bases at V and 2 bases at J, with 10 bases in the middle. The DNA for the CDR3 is TGCAGTGCTAGAGATCCAGTCTTTCAAGAGACCCAGTACTTC. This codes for CSARDPVFQETQYF.

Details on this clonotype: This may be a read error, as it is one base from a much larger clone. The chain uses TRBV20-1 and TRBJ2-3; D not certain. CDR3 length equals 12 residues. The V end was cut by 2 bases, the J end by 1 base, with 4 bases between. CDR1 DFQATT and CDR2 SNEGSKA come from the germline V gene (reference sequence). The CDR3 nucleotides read TGCAGTGCTAGATTCCGCACAGATACGCAGTATTTT. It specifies CSARFRTDTQYF.

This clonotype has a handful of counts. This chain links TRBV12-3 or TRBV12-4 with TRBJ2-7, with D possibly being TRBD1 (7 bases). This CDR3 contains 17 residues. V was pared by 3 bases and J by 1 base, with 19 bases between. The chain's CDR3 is CASSFYRGQGESYEQYF. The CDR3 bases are TGTGCCAGCAGTTTTTACCGGGGGCAGGGGGAATCCTACGAGCAGTACTTC.

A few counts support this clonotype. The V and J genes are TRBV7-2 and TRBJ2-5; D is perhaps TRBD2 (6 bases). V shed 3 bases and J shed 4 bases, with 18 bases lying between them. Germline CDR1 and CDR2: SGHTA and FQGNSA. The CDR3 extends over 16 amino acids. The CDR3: CASSLTLGGGGETQYF. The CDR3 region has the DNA TGTGCCAGCAGCTTGACCCTCGGTGGGGGAGGAGAGACCCAGTACTTC. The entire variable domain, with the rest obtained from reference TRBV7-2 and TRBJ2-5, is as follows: GAGVSQSPSNKVTEKGKDVELRCDPISGHTALYWYRQSLGQGLEFLIYFQGNSAPDKSGLPSDRFSAERTGGSVSTLTIQRTQQEDSAVYLCASSLTLGGGGETQYFGPGTRLLVL.

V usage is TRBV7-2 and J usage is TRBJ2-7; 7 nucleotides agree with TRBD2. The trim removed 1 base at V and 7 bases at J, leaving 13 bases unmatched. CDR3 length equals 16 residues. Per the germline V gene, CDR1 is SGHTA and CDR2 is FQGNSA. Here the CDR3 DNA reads TGTGCCAGCAGCTTAGGGCTAGCGGTAGCGCTGGGAGAGCAGTACTTC. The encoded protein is CASSLGLAVALGEQYF.

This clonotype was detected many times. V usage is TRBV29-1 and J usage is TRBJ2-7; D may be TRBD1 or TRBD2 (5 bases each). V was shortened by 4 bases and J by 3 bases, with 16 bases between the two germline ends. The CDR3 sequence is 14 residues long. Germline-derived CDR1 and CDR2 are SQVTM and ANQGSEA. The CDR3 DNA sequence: TGCAGCGTTGGACCCCCGGGACCAAACTACGAGCAGTACTTC. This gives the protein CSVGPPGPNYEQYF.

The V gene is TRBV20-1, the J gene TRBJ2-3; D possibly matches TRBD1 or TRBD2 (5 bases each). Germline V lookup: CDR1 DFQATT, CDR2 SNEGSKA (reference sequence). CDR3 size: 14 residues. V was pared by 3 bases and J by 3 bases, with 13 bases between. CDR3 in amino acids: CSASGGVETDTQYF. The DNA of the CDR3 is TGCAGTGCTAGTGGGGGAGTAGAGACAGATACGCAGTATTTT.

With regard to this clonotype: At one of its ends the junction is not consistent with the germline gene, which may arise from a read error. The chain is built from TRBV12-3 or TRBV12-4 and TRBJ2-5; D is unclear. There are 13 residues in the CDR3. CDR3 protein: CASGFDGRETQYF. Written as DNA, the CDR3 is TGTGCCAGCGGTTTTGACGGTCGCGAGACCCAGTACTTC.

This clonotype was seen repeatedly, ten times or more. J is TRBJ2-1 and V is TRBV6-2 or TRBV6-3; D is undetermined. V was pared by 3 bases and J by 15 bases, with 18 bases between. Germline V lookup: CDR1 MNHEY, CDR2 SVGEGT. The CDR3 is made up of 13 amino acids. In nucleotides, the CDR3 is TGTGCCAGCAGTTATCAACCCCAGAGCTATCCGTTCTTC. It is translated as CASSYQPQSYPFF.

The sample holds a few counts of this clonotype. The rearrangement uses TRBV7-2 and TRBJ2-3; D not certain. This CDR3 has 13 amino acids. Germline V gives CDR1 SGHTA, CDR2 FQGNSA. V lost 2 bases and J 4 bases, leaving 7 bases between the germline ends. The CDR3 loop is CASSLMMADTQYF. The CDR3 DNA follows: TGTGCCAGCAGCTTAATGATGGCAGATACGCAGTATTTT.

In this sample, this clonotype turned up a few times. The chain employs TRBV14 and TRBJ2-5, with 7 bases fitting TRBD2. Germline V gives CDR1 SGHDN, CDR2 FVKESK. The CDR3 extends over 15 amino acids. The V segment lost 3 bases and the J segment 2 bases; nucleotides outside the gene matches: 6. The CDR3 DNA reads TGTGCCAGCAGCCACCTAACTAGCGTTCAAGAGACCCAGTACTTC. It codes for CASSHLTSVQETQYF.